This T cell receptor beta chain is drawn from a study of blood T cell repertoires in COVID-19. For the study at large: Spain, Italy and the United States supplied samples that represented acute and convalescent COVID-19. PBMCs, B-cell-depleted T cells, or T cells were the source of the cDNA or gDNA that made up the material.

As handled by the study authors: By means of reference gene primer amplification, nucleated cell counts were estimated. Method: immunoSEQ multiplex PCR; TCRdb's copy keeps in-frame clones and lacks some. V and J calls and clone size come straight from that table; D and trimming were deduced from the DNA. This table holds over 110,000 clones, roughly 88% found once. This CDR3 is 14 amino acids long. In germline, CDR1 is SNHLY, CDR2 FYNNEI. Trimming cost V 7 bases and J 6 bases, with 18 bases left between them. This sequence was found in a woman aged 45-65 years with acute or convalescent COVID-19. J is TRBJ1-2 and V is TRBV2; D call uncertain. Sequences were obtained from peripheral blood. The CDR3 protein is CASTTIGVYDGYTF. Written as DNA, the CDR3 is TGTGCCAGCACCACAATAGGAGTTTATGATGGCTACACCTTC.